This is a list of T cell receptor beta chains from one sample in a study of blood T cell repertoires in COVID-19. The data were produced by immunoSEQ multiplex PCR, yet TCRdb's version contains in-frame clones alone and is incomplete. Of about 250,000 clones listed, 87% are singletons. The sequencing sample was made of peripheral blood. The receptors were sampled from a man aged 18 to 30 with active or convalescent COVID-19. The CDR3 runs from the conserved cysteine through the conserved F or W. The order of the fields is J gene, V gene, clone size, D gene, CDR3 protein, CDR3 DNA. D genes are given only for firm matches. Some rows mark clone size as missing; the rest say once, few, many or name a class of expanded clone.

>TRBJ2-2|TRBV29-1|-|TRBD2
CSAGLLDTGELFF
TGCAGCGCGGGACTATTAGACACCGGGGAGCTGTTTTTT
>TRBJ2-1|TRBV11-2|-|TRBD2
CASSLGLAGGHEQFF
TGTGCCAGCAGCTTAGGTCTAGCGGGGGGCCATGAGCAGTTCTTC
>TRBJ2-5|TRBV27|-|-
CASSFTGQETQYF
TGTGCCAGCAGTTTTACAGGACAAGAGACCCAGTACTTC
>TRBJ2-1|TRBV25-1|-|-
CASSEYGGPYNEQFF
TGTGCCAGCAGTGAATACGGGGGGCCCTACAATGAGCAGTTCTTC
>TRBJ1-2|TRBV7-9|-|-
CASRLDSAHGYTF
TGTGCCAGCAGACTTGACAGCGCCCATGGCTACACCTTT
>TRBJ2-7|TRBV5-1|-|-
CASSLVGSPVGEQYF
TGCGCCAGCAGCTTGGTCGGGAGTCCGGTGGGCGAGCAGTACTTC
>TRBJ1-2|TRBV11-2|-|TRBD1
CASSLGRGQALYGYTF
TGTGCCAGCAGCTTAGGCCGAGGACAGGCGCTCTATGGCTACACCTTC
>TRBJ1-5|TRBV28|-|TRBD1
CASSLWGFTGESNQPQHF
TGTGCCAGCAGTTTATGGGGCTTCACAGGGGAGAGCAATCAGCCCCAGCATTTT
>TRBJ2-2|TRBV11-2|-|TRBD2
CASSPRLAPPHWNTGELFF
TGTGCCAGCAGCCCCAGACTAGCACCCCCACACTGGAACACCGGGGAGCTGTTTTTT
>TRBJ1-1|TRBV7-2|-|-
CATRQDPNTEAFF
TGTGCCACCCGACAGGATCCGAACACTGAAGCTTTCTTT
>TRBJ2-7|TRBV6-2/TRBV6-3|-|TRBD1
CASSLHGTGGLYEQYF
TGTGCCAGCAGTTTACACGGGACAGGGGGTCTCTACGAGCAGTACTTC
>TRBJ1-3|TRBV6-6|-|-
CASSYLGATGNTIYF
TGTGCCAGCAGTTACCTGGGGGCAACTGGAAACACCATATATTTT
>TRBJ1-3|TRBV13|-|TRBD1
CASSLVTGSSGNTIYF
TGTGCCAGCAGCTTAGTGACAGGGAGCTCTGGAAACACCATATATTTT
>TRBJ2-7|TRBV7-2|-|-
CASSFQWSSVGEQYF
TGTGCCAGCAGCTTCCAGTGGTCTAGTGTCGGCGAGCAGTACTTC
>TRBJ2-5|TRBV7-9|few|TRBD2
CASSLLKTAGETQYF
TGTGCCAGCAGCTTACTCAAGACAGCGGGGGAGACCCAGTACTTC
>TRBJ1-1|TRBV9|-|-
CASSAQPTNTEAFF
TGTGCCAGCAGCGCACAGCCGACGAACACTGAAGCTTTCTTT
>TRBJ2-1|TRBV11-3|-|TRBD1
CASSGRQGANEQFF
TGTGCCAGCAGCGGACGACAGGGGGCGAATGAGCAGTTCTTC